What follows is one T cell receptor (beta chain) and its context. The CDR3 sequence is 14 residues long. Germline CDR1 SGHRS, CDR2 YFSETQ. After re-calling the 5' RACE reads, TCRdb lists one entry per CDR3 protein, DNA absent. Across about 330,000 distinct CDR3 sequences, the top ten clones capture around 2% of the sample. This record belongs to a study of monozygotic twins with inflammatory bowel disease. The rearrangement joins TRBV5-1 to TRBJ1-4; the TCRdb call, TRBD1, lacks DNA for checking. Specimen: blood. This receptor was obtained from a human donor with ulcerative colitis or Crohn's disease, or a healthy co-twin of an affected twin (not recorded which). CDR3 in amino acids: CASSLWGAGEKLFF. Full variable domain (remainder filled in from reference TRBV5-1 and TRBJ1-4): KAGVTQTPRYLIKTRGQQVTLSCSPISGHRSVSWYQQTPGQGLQFLFEYFSETQRNKGNFPGRFSGRQFSNSRSEMNVSTLELGDSALYLCASSLWGAGEKLFFGSGTQLSVL.